This T cell receptor (beta chain) was recorded in a study of T cell responses to AZD1222 COVID-19 vaccine. V lost 0 bases, J lost 4 bases, and 6 bases lay in between. CDR1 LNHDA and CDR2 SQIVND come from the germline V gene (reference sequence). CDR3 length: 13 amino acids. The protocol was immunoSEQ multiplex PCR, while the TCRdb copy is restricted to in-frame clones and leaves out a portion. The repertoire holds 100,000 or so clones, with about 90% as singletons. J is TRBJ1-2 and V is TRBV19; D not resolved. This receptor was taken from an adult in good health. The sequencing used peripheral blood, collected on day 0 of AZD1222 vaccination. CDR3 in amino acids: CASSIDPRYGYTF. CDR3 in DNA: TGTGCCAGTAGTATAGACCCTCGCTATGGCTACACCTTC. The full variable domain, rest sourced from reference TRBV19 and TRBJ1-2, is DGGITQSPKYLFRKEGQNVTLSCEQNLNHDAMYWYRQDPGQGLRLIYYSQIVNDFQKGDIAEGYSVSREKKESFPLTVTSAQKNPTAFYLCASSIDPRYGYTFGSGTRLTVV.